This TCR beta chain was obtained from a study of shared clonotypes between healthy human individuals. Study context: Three plates were used per donor for CD4 naive, three for CD4 memory, two for CD8 naive and one for CD8 memory. Whole-study results and caveats: The authors expected sequencing depth to affect clonotype sharing among donors. Sampling was confined to blood; repertoires within tissues likely differ.

Terminally differentiated effector memory CD45RA+ cells were excluded from the naive CD8 cells, which were CD45RO-negative and positively selected for CCR7. Donation came from healthy HIV-negative adults that had no recent acute infections or vaccinations. Trimming removed 6 bases at V and 1 base at J, with 13 bases between. The CDR3 runs to 14 residues. Per germline, CDR1 MDHEN and CDR2 SYDVKM. TCRdb's copy holds only in-frame clones and misses some; the assay was immunoSEQ multiplex PCR. The sample includes under 1 million clones, about 96% of them seen just once. Turning to this clone: Its matching antigen is unknown.

J is TRBJ2-7 and V is TRBV28; D is uncertain. This clonotype was sampled from a young man in good health. The sequencing input was naive CD8+ T cells sorted from blood. The CDR3 bases are TGTGCCAGCAGCCCCCGCCACCTATCCTACGAGCAGTACTTC. It is translated as CASSPRHLSYEQYF.